This TCR beta chain was sequenced during a study of Ad26.COV2.S vaccination and SARS-CoV-2 variants. Overall study results and limits: Analytic work on TCR breadth and depth might have understated the full extent of total T cell responses. Placebo recipients and vaccine recipients were similar in non-spike TCR breadth.

Specified treatment: roughly 19 received Ad26.COV2.S at low or high dose, single or two shots; roughly five received placebo; per-sample allocation not given. Samples analyzed were those drawn on day 63 after the first vaccine or placebo injection. This vaccine is an Ad26 vector that expresses the Wuhan-strain SARS-CoV-2 spike. The CDR3 loop spans 15 amino acids. V gave up 0 bases and J gave up 0 bases, with 9 bases separating them. Per germline, CDR1 MGHRA and CDR2 YSYEKL. This clone has a handful of counts. Its antigen is unidentified. TCRdb's table, derived via immunoSEQ multiplex PCR, lists solely in-frame clones and lacks some. The repertoire holds around 450,000 clones, with about 93% as singletons.

This sequence joins TRBV4-1 and TRBJ2-7; no clear D. The sequences come from peripheral blood, collected in a trial of Ad26.COV2.S vaccine versus placebo. The receptor's source is a person aged 18-60 years who received the Ad26.COV2.S COVID-19 vaccine or a placebo. CDR3 sequence: CASSQERGGSYEQYF. CDR3 in DNA: TGCGCCAGCAGCCAAGAACGTGGTGGCTCCTACGAGCAGTACTTC.